The 6 T cell receptor beta chains reported below all come from one sample, sequenced in a study of cytomegalovirus exposure and HLA in healthy donors. The PCR employed 60 Vbeta primers together with 13 Jbeta primers. TCRdb keeps only in-frame clones here, not all; method: immunoSEQ multiplex PCR. The top ten hold approximately 20% of the sample, which has 80,000 or so clones, around 70% seen once. The sample consisted of PBMCs. These receptors came from a man under 40 in good health and CMV-seropositive.

This clone showed up just once. The chain combines TRBV6-5 with TRBJ2-2; D gene uncertain. The CDR3 has 14 residues. CDR1 is MNHEY, CDR2 SVGAGI, per germline. Trimming shortened V by 6 bases and J by 2 bases, and 10 bases separated the two germline ends. CDR3 sequence (DNA): TGTGCCAGCAGACAGAGTTCCAACACCGGGGAGCTGTTTTTT. Translation: CASRQSSNTGELFF.

V is TRBV9 and J is TRBJ1-4, with 9 bases identical to TRBD1. Trimming at V came to 0 bases and at J to 7 bases, leaving 7 bases not matched to a gene. The CDR3 length is 16 residues. Germline V CDR1 and CDR2: SGDLS, YYNGEE. The CDR3 DNA reads as TGTGCCAGCAGCGTAGCCACGACAGGGGGGAGTGAAAAACTGTTTTTT. Translation gives CASSVATTGGSEKLFF.

The chain links TRBV2 to TRBJ1-2; TRBD1 might be the D (6 bases). Trimming cost V 8 bases and J 4 bases, with 14 bases left between them. Germline CDR1 and CDR2: SNHLY and FYNNEI. This CDR3 comprises 13 residues. The CDR3 nucleotides are TGTGCCAGCGTACAGGGTGGGACCTATGGCTACACCTTC. Protein sequence: CASVQGGTYGYTF.

The rearrangement joins TRBV5-1 to TRBJ2-3; 11 bases are a match to TRBD2. Germline V gives CDR1 SGHRS, CDR2 YFSETQ. The ends lost 4 bases at V and 4 bases at J; junction bases unmatched: 8. The CDR3 has 16 amino acids. In DNA form, the CDR3 reads TGCGCCAGCAGCGCTACCCGTAGCGGGGGGGCAGATACGCAGTATTTT. As protein: CASSATRSGGADTQYF.

This clone was recorded once. This sequence joins TRBV28 and TRBJ2-7; 11 bases agree with TRBD2. The germline gives CDR1 MDHEN, CDR2 SYDVKM. The CDR3 totals 16 residues. V was pared by 6 bases and J by 4 bases, with 11 bases of the junction left unmatched. CDR3 in DNA: TGTGCCAGCAGCGAGGTAGGGACTAGCGGAGGTTACGAGCAGTACTTC. This translates into CASSEVGTSGGYEQYF.

This clone was seen only a few times. V and J are TRBV12-5 and TRBJ1-1; maybe TRBD1 (5 bases). The V gene's germline CDR1 is LGHNT and CDR2 FRNRAP. This CDR3 is 14 amino acids long. Between the trimmed V and J ends, which lost 4 bases and 5 bases, there was a span of 14 bases. DNA of the CDR3: TGTGCTAGTGGTTCTCAGGGAAGGTTAACTGAAGCTTTCTTT. Its translation: CASGSQGRLTEAFF.